These 7 T cell receptor beta chains share one sample of origin, sequenced in a study of CD8 T cells in Susac syndrome. An amount of RNA that ranged from roughly 0.45 to 1 ug was reverse transcribed with random hexamers. TCRdb re-derived calls from the immunoSEQ multiplex PCR reads in MiXCR, one entry per CDR3 protein. This table has more than 200,000 distinct CDR3 sequences, approximately 94% appearing once. Material: CD4+ T cells from PBMCs. The receptors come from a human donor with Susac syndrome.

This rearrangement joins TRBV7-6 to TRBJ2-1, with TRBD1 matching 10 bases. Trimming at V came to 5 bases and at J to 7 bases, leaving 8 bases not matched to a gene. Germline assignment: CDR1 SGHVS and CDR2 FNYEAQ. The CDR3 spans 15 residues. The CDR3 reads CASSPPGQGTNEQFF. As DNA, the CDR3 is TGTGCCAGCAGCCCACCGGGACAGGGGACGAATGAGCAGTTCTTC.

This clonotype was seen only once. The rearrangement joins TRBV24-1 to TRBJ2-5; D not resolved. The CDR3 is 15 amino acids. V was clipped by 3 bases and J by 2 bases, with 12 bases between them. CDR1 KGHDR and CDR2 SFDVKD come from the germline V gene. The CDR3 coding sequence is TGTGCCACCAGTGATAGGGCACCGCTTCAAGAGACCCAGTACTTC. This translates into CATSDRAPLQETQYF.

The chain recombines TRBV30 with TRBJ1-1; possible D gene TRBD1, 5 bases. Germline V gives CDR1 GTSNPN, CDR2 SVGIG (reference sequence). Trimming took 5 bases from V and 3 from J, leaving 19 bases between them. This CDR3 is built from 15 residues. The CDR3 nucleotides read TGTGCCTGGGGCCCCCCTTGGGGGAGGGACACTGAAGCTTTCTTT. It specifies CAWGPPWGRDTEAFF. Looking up the rest from reference TRBV30 and TRBJ1-1 gives the full variable domain: SQTIHQWPATLVQPVGSPLSLECTVEGTSNPNLYWYRQAAGRGLQLLFYSVGIGQISSEVPQNLSASRPQDRQFILSSKKLLLSDSGFYLCAWGPPWGRDTEAFFGQGTRLTVV.

The V call is TRBV10-3, the J call TRBJ1-2, with no clear D. The CDR3 totals 15 residues. Trimming pared 4 bases from V and 2 bases from J, leaving 14 bases between. Germline V lookup: CDR1 ENHRY, CDR2 SYGVKD. The CDR3 is CAISAATTGNYGYTF. DNA for the CDR3: TGTGCCATCAGTGCCGCGACGACGGGGAACTATGGCTACACCTTC.

The chain combines TRBV5-1 with TRBJ2-7, with D possibly matching TRBD2 (6 bases). The CDR3 consists of 14 residues. V was pared by 4 bases and J by 2 bases, with 13 bases between. The germline V gene encodes CDR1 SGHRS and CDR2 YFSETQ. The CDR3 region is CASSAGTGTYEQYF. For the CDR3, the DNA is TGCGCCAGCAGCGCGGGGACTGGTACCTACGAGCAGTACTTC.

The rearrangement uses TRBV30 and TRBJ2-6, with 7 bases identical to TRBD1. The V and J ends lost 1 base and 0 bases, in that order; junction bases with no gene match: 3. Germline CDR1 and CDR2: GTSNPN and SVGIG (reference sequence). CDR3 length: 16 residues. Here the CDR3 reads CAWSAPGGSGANVLTF. CDR3 bases: TGTGCCTGGAGTGCTCCAGGGGGCTCTGGGGCCAACGTCCTGACTTTC.

This chain links TRBV12-3 or TRBV12-4 with TRBJ2-7; TRBD1 matches at 10 bases. After removal of 6 bases from V and 5 bases from J, the junction contained 7 bases not matched to a gene. This CDR3 comprises 14 residues. The CDR3 DNA is TGTGCCAGCAGCGACAGGGGGCGCGGCGACGAGCAGTACTTC. Translation gives CASSDRGRGDEQYF.